This T cell receptor (beta chain) appears in the sequencing data of a study of blood T cell repertoires in COVID-19 (dated by TCRdb to the early 2020s). For the wider study: The collaborator samples originated in the United States, Italy and Spain and spanned the acute and convalescent phases of COVID-19. The dataset comprised deeply sampled blood TCRbeta repertoires from subjects exposed to, actively infected with, or recovered from COVID-19. Samples came from the ongoing ImmuneRACE study (first 160 participants) plus 1,254 subjects from 6 global collaborators. A de-identified subject ID, COVID-19 status, age in years and sex were almost always included in the sample metadata. HLA class I and class II types, where available, came from metadata supplied by the sample provider rather than from assay-based typing. The repertoires were made available in a free public database intended to serve as a resource for research on the immune response to SARS-CoV-2. The material from the prospective study consisted of cDNA or gDNA derived from T cells, B-cell-depleted T cells, or PBMCs.

Overall study results and their limits: The amount of clinical and demographic metadata varied by source and participant and was provided uncurated.

TCRbeta CDR3 regions were amplified from genomic DNA using the immunoSEQ Assay, a bias-controlled multiplex PCR. In the paper's pipeline: The number of nucleated cells in each sample was estimated by amplification of reference gene primers within the assay. To quantify the absolute abundance of each unique TCRbeta CDR3 rearrangement, sequence reads were collapsed and filtered. For each sample, productive Simpson clonality was calculated as the square root of Simpson's diversity index over productive rearrangements. TCRdb retrieved this table from immuneACCESS and kept in-frame rearrangements only. Not all clones are present; in checked studies, unresolved V genes account for under half, and no reason is known for the remainder. The DNA was the basis for D and trimming; V, J and clone size are from that table. For this sample there are 90,000 to 120,000 clones; over 65% appear just once. Roughly a quarter of the sample belongs to the ten largest clones.

The collaborating institutions used their own protocols to collect whole blood in K2EDTA tubes. For TCRbeta analysis, collaborators shipped samples in one of three forms: frozen whole blood, isolated PBMCs, or DNA extracted from either of those sample types. Comments on this clone: The antigen it binds to is not known. No much larger clone exists at a distance of one base, and base qualities are not known.

CDR1 and CDR2, looked up from the germline V gene, are SGHRS and YFSETQ. From the cysteine up to the phenylalanine, the CDR3 has a length of 15 residues. The kept DNA is CDR3 alone, 45 bases in frame from the first base. Trimming removed 2 bases from V and 8 bases from J; the gene matches leave 7 bases unexplained. The source of this sequence is a man aged 60 to 75 with acute or convalescent COVID-19. The sample taken for sequencing was peripheral blood. Recombination joined TRBV5-1 with TRBJ1-6; TRBD1 fits 7 bases in the junction. For the CDR3, the sequence is CASSLEGDSYSPLHF. The nucleotide sequence is given as TGCGCCAGCAGCTTAGAGGGGGACAGCTATTCACCCCTCCACTTT.